This is a list of T cell receptor beta chains from one sample in a study of blood T cell repertoires in COVID-19. Using immunoSEQ multiplex PCR, the repertoire was profiled, and TCRdb retains in-frame clones only, with some absent. The sample carries a few hundred thousand clones, 75% to 90% recorded once. Sequencing was carried out using peripheral blood. All receptors derive from a man aged 25-45 years with active or convalescent COVID-19. Each CDR3 is given with its conserved first and last residue. Each record gives: V gene, CDR3 protein.

V: TRBV13; CDR3: CASSHSGGAGTQYF
V: TRBV7-9; CDR3: CASSLGDRGEQYF
V: TRBV7-9; CDR3: CASSLGEEPETQYF
V: TRBV12-3/TRBV12-4; CDR3: CASSLRGRIYF
V: TRBV19; CDR3: CASGEGGFDNEQFF
V: TRBV30; CDR3: CAWSVLRQGAGKLFF
V: TRBV29-1; CDR3: CSVDKNTEAFF
V: TRBV5-6; CDR3: CASSLAGGTGANVLTF
V: TRBV9; CDR3: CASSESRDRDTYEQYF
V: TRBV10-1; CDR3: CASSGTQNSYEQYF
V: TRBV6-5; CDR3: CASSSQHRVMDEQYF
V: TRBV30; CDR3: CAWSIQTGHYTF
V: TRBV6-5; CDR3: CASTKTANTEAFF
V: TRBV6-4; CDR3: CASGSGVGEQFF
V: TRBV19; CDR3: CASSVTGGRDTQYF
V: TRBV27; CDR3: CASSFLGDYGYTF
V: TRBV11-2; CDR3: CASSLVGDRNYGYTF
V: TRBV3-1/TRBV3-2; CDR3: CASSQEVGGYITDTQYF
V: TRBV19; CDR3: CASRISASYGYTF
V: TRBV2; CDR3: CASSTHRGGQPQHF
V: TRBV9; CDR3: CASSVSTVDSGNTIYF
V: TRBV11-3; CDR3: CASSRQSNTEAFF
V: TRBV6-5; CDR3: CASSFDRESYNEQFF
V: TRBV20-1; CDR3: CSASNGRESNEKLFF
V: TRBV6-5; CDR3: CASSYSGRQNTGELFF
V: TRBV5-4; CDR3: CASTLGGTGELFF
V: TRBV5-6; CDR3: CASSFLGPTTGNTIYF
V: TRBV29-1; CDR3: CSVEYGTGGGYTF
V: TRBV7-2; CDR3: CASSLGGQGSQPQHF
V: TRBV6-2/TRBV6-3; CDR3: CASSSTGLYGYTF
V: TRBV7-2; CDR3: CATSGAVRTDTQYF
V: TRBV30; CDR3: CAWNHGTGYNEQFF
V: TRBV5-6; CDR3: CASSLAIAGGSDTQYF
V: TRBV10-2; CDR3: CASSSGGEAFF
V: TRBV5-1; CDR3: CASSLVGQGYTEAFF
V: TRBV10-1; CDR3: CASSDGQGAGNTIYF
V: TRBV12-2; CDR3: CASRFEGTGIRSNYGYTF
V: TRBV7-2; CDR3: CASSLVGRTNEKLFF
V: TRBV14; CDR3: CASSTLQGAYNEQFF
V: TRBV7-9; CDR3: CASSPGLAGEQYF
V: TRBV6-1; CDR3: CASSEVLTGELSNQPQHF
V: TRBV7-3; CDR3: CAIQAEEGSTDTQYF
V: TRBV24-1; CDR3: CATSDTTAHTGELFF
V: TRBV5-1; CDR3: CASSPPLGDTQYF
V: TRBV5-6; CDR3: CASSLITSGAGETQYF
V: TRBV19; CDR3: CASTAHRGFMYGYTF
V: TRBV7-8; CDR3: CASSSTGLDNEQFF
V: TRBV4-1; CDR3: CASATGSGNTIYF
V: TRBV4-3; CDR3: CASSPFRGQPQHF
V: TRBV13; CDR3: CASSPSGGGTDTQYF
V: TRBV27; CDR3: CASSLSGGNSYNEQFF
V: TRBV5-4; CDR3: CASSPSGGQETQYF
V: TRBV7-3; CDR3: CASSRENTGPHTF
V: TRBV27; CDR3: CASSFASGGADTQYF
V: TRBV7-7; CDR3: CASSPGLAGGGSPQETQYF